The text below deals with one TCR beta chain. Its antigen remains unknown. The CDR3 has 12 residues. Germline V gene lookup returns CDR1 GTSNPN and CDR2 SVGIG (reference sequence). Trimming stripped 5 bases from V and 1 base from J, with 6 bases between. The data stem from a study of Ad26.COV2.S vaccination and SARS-CoV-2 variants. Study-level results: The breadth of spike-specific CD8+ and CD4+ T cell responses after vaccination was reportedly substantial. The TCR breadth and depth analyses may have understated or missed part of the total T cell responses.

Produced via immunoSEQ multiplex PCR; TCRdb's table is partial and in-frame only. The sample lists over 110,000 clones, 86% seen once, with about 5% in the top ten. The rearrangement uses TRBV30 and TRBJ1-5; no clear D. The clonotype comes from a human donor who had recovered from COVID-19. The source was peripheral blood, collected after recovery from COVID-19. In DNA form, the CDR3 reads TGTGCCTGGGAGAAGAGCAATCAGCCCCAGCATTTT. Encoded protein: CAWEKSNQPQHF.